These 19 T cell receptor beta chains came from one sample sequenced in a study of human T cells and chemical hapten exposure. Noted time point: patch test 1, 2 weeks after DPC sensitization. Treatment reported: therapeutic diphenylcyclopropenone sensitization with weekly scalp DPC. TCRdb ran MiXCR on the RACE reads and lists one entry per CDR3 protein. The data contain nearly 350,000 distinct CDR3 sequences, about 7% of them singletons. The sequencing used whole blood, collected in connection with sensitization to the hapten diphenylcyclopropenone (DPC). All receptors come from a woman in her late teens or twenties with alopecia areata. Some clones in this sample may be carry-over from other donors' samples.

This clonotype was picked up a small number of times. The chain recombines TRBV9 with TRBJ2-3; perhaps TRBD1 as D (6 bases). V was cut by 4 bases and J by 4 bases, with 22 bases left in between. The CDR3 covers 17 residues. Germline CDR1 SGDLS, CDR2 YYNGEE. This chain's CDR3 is CASSLTPTRGRADTQYF. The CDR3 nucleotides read TGTGCCAGCAGCCTAACCCCCACCAGGGGACGGGCAGATACGCAGTATTTT. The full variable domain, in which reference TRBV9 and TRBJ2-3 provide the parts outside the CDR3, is DSGVTQTPKHLITATGQRVTLRCSPRSGDLSVYWYQQSLDQGLQFLIQYYNGEERAKGNILERFSAQQFPDLHSELNLSSLELGDSALYFCASSLTPTRGRADTQYFGPGTRLTVL.

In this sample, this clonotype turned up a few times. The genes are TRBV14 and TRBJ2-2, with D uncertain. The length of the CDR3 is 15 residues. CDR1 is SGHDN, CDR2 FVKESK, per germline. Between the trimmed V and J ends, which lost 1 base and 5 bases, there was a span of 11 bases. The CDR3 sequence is CASSQVDSFTGELFF. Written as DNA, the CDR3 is TGTGCCAGCAGCCAAGTAGATTCGTTTACCGGGGAGCTGTTTTTT. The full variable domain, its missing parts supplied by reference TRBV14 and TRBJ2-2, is EAGVTQFPSHSVIEKGQTVTLRCDPISGHDNLYWYRRVMGKEIKFLLHFVKESKQDESGMPNNRFLAERTGGTYSTLKVQPAELEDSGVYFCASSQVDSFTGELFFGEGSRLTVL.

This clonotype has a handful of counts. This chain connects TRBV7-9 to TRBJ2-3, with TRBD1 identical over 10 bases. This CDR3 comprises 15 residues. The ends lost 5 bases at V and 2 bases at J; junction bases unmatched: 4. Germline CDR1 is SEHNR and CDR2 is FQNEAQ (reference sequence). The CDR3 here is CASSTTGGSTDTQYF. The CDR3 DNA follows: TGTGCCAGCAGCACGACAGGGGGCTCCACAGATACGCAGTATTTT.

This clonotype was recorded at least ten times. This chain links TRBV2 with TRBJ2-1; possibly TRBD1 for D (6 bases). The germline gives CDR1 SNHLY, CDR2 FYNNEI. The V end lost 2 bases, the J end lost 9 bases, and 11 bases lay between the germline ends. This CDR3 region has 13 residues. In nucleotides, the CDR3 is TGTGCCAGCAGTGAACAGGGGTTTGGTGAGCAGTTCTTC. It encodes CASSEQGFGEQFF. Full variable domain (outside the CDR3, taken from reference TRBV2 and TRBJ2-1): EPEVTQTPSHQVTQMGQEVILRCVPISNHLYFYWYRQILGQKVEFLVSFYNNEISEKSEIFDDQFSVERPDGSNFTLKIRSTKLEDSAMYFCASSEQGFGEQFFGPGTRLTVL.

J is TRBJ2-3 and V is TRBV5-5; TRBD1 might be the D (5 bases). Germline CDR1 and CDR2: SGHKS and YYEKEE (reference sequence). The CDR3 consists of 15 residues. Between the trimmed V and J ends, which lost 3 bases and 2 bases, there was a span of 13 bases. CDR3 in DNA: TGTGCCAGCAGCTCACAGACAGATTACACAGATACGCAGTATTTT. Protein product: CASSSQTDYTDTQYF.

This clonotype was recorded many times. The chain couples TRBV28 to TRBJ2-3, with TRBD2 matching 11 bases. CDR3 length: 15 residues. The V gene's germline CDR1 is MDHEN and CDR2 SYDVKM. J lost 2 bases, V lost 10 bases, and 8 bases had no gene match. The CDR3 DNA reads TGTGCCACCCTAACTAGCGGGGGAAACACAGATACGCAGTATTTT. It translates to CATLTSGGNTDTQYF.

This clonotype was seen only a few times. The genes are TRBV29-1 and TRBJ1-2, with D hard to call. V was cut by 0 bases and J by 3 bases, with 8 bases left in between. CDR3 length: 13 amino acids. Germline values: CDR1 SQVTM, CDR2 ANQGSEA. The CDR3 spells CSVEDRRDYGYTF. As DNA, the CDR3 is TGCAGCGTTGAAGATCGGAGGGACTATGGCTACACCTTC.

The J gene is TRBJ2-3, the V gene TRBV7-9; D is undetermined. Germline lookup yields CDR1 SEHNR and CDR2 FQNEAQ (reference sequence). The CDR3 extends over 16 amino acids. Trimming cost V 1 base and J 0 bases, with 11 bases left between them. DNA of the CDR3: TGTGCCAGCAGCTTAGTTTACGGAACTAGCACAGATACGCAGTATTTT. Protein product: CASSLVYGTSTDTQYF.

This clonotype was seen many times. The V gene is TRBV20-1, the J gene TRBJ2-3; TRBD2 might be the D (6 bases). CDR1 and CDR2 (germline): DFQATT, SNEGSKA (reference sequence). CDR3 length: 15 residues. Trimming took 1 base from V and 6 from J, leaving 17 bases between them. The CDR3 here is CSARGRGYSPDTQYF. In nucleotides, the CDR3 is TGCAGTGCTAGAGGACGGGGGTACAGCCCGGATACGCAGTATTTT.

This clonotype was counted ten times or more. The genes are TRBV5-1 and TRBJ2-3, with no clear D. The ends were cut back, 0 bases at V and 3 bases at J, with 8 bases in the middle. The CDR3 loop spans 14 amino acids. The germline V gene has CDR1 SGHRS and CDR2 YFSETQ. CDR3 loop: CASSLGIATDTQYF. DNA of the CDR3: TGCGCCAGCAGCTTGGGGATTGCGACAGATACGCAGTATTTT.

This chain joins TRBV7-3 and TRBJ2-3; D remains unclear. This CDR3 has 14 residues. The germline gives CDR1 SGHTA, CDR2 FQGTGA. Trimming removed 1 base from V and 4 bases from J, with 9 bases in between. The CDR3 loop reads CASSLMLGPDTQYF. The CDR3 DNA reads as TGTGCCAGCAGCTTAATGCTGGGTCCAGATACGCAGTATTTT.

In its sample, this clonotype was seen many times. The CDR3 DNA sequence: TGTGCCAGCAGCTTAGTTATGCCACCTTACAATGAGCAGTTCTTC. Translation gives CASSLVMPPYNEQFF. V is TRBV11-1 and J is TRBJ2-1; D unclear. V lost 1 base and J 4 bases, leaving 11 bases between the germline ends. Germline V lookup: CDR1 SGHAT, CDR2 FQDESV (reference sequence). There are 15 residues in the CDR3.

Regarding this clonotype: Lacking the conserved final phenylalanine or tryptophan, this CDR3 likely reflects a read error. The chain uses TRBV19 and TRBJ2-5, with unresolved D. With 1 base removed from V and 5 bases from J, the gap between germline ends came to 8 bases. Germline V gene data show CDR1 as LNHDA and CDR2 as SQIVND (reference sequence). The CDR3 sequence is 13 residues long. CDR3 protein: CASSIALGETQYL. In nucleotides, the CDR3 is TGTGCCAGTAGTATAGCCCTGGGCGAGACCCAGTACTTG.

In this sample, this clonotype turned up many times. CDR3 DNA sequence: TGTGCCAGCAGTGGCAGCAAGCTGCGGCTTAGGGGCTACAATGAGCAGTTCTTC. Residues: CASSGSKLRLRGYNEQFF. The chain joins TRBV6-2 or TRBV6-3 to TRBJ2-1, with D possibly being TRBD1 (5 bases). This CDR3 contains 18 residues. Germline-derived CDR1 and CDR2 are MNHEY and SVGEGT. V dropped 5 bases and J dropped 3 bases, with 23 bases sitting between them.

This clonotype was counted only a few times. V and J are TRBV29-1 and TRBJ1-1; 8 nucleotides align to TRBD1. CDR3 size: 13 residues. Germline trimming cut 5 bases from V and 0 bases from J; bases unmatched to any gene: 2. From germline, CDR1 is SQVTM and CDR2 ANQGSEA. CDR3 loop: CSVWTGMNTEAFF. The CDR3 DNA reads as TGCAGCGTTTGGACAGGGATGAACACTGAAGCTTTCTTT. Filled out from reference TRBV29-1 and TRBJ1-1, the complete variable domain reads SAVISQKPSRDICQRGTSLTIQCQVDSQVTMMFWYRQQPGQSLTLIATANQGSEATYESGFVIDKFPISRPNLTFSTLTVSNMSPEDSSIYLCSVWTGMNTEAFFGQGTRLTVV.

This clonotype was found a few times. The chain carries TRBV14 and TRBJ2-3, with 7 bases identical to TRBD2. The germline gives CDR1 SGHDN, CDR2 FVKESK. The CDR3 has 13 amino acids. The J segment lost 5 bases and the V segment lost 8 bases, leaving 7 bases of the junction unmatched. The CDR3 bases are TGTGCCAGCGCTCCAGCTAGCGGAGATACGCAGTATTTT. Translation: CASAPASGDTQYF.

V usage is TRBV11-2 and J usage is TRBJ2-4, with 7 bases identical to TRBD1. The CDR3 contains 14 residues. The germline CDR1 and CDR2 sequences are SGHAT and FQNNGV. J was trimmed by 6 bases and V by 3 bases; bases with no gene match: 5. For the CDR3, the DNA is TGTGCCAGCAGCTTTTATCAGGGGGTAAACATTCAGTACTTC. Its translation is CASSFYQGVNIQYF.

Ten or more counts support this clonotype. CDR3 residues: CASSYEDGTGELFF. For the CDR3, the DNA is TGTGCCAGCAGTTACGAGGATGGGACCGGGGAGCTGTTTTTT. This chain uses TRBV6-6 with TRBJ2-2; D gene unclear. The CDR3 sequence is 14 residues long. V lost 2 bases and J lost 5, with 9 bases in between. Germline assignment: CDR1 MNHNY and CDR2 SVGAGI (reference sequence).

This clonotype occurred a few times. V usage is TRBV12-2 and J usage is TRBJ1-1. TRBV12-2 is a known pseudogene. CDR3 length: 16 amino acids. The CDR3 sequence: CASRPRQIEVNTEAFF. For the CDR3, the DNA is TGTGCAAGTCGCCCCAGGCAGATAGAGGTGAACACTGAAGCTTTCTTT.